This entry lists 21 T cell receptor beta chains sequenced from one sample in a study of OX40 agonist ivuxolimab in advanced cancers. TCRdb keeps only in-frame clones here, not all; method: immunoSEQ multiplex PCR. The table includes over 30,000 clones, roughly 85% detected once. The input for sequencing was CD4+ or CD8+ T cells sorted from blood, taken in a trial of the OX40 agonist ivuxolimab. Receptor source: an adult with an advanced solid tumor such as melanoma, head and neck, liver or kidney cancer.

The chain employs TRBV6-5 and TRBJ2-1; 10 nucleotides line up with TRBD2. The CDR3 has 15 residues. Unmatched junction bases numbered 8, after V lost 8 bases and J lost 4 bases. Germline V CDR1 and CDR2: MNHEY, SVGAGI. CDR3 region: CASGPTSGVYNEQFF. CDR3 nucleotide sequence: TGTGCCAGCGGCCCAACTAGCGGGGTATACAATGAGCAGTTCTTC.

CDR3 bases: TGTGCCAGCAGCGTAGGTGCGGGAGTAGGTGAGCAGTTCTTC. Translation gives CASSVGAGVGEQFF. This chain uses TRBV9 with TRBJ2-1; 7 bases fit TRBD2. J was trimmed by 9 bases and V by 0 bases; bases with no gene match: 6. Germline values: CDR1 SGDLS, CDR2 YYNGEE. The CDR3 totals 14 residues.

This chain joins TRBV4-1 and TRBJ2-1, with 9 bases that match TRBD2. V trimming: 0 bases; J trimming: 7 bases; junction bases outside the gene matches: 10. The CDR3 loop spans 17 amino acids. The germline V gene encodes CDR1 MGHRA and CDR2 YSYEKL. Here the CDR3 reads CASSQEKELAGRNEQFF. Here the CDR3 DNA reads TGCGCCAGCAGCCAAGAAAAGGAGCTAGCGGGACGAAATGAGCAGTTCTTC.

J is TRBJ2-7 and V is TRBV6-1, with TRBD2 matching 8 bases. J gave up 13 bases and V 5 bases, and 16 bases lay outside the gene matches. CDR1 and CDR2 (germline): MNHNS, SASEGT. The CDR3 length is 14 residues. The CDR3: CASSLAGGPSWFYF. The CDR3, as DNA: TGTGCCAGCAGTCTTGCGGGAGGTCCCTCCTGGTTTTACTTC.

This chain joins TRBV15 and TRBJ2-1; D uncertain. Germline V gene data show CDR1 as LNHNV and CDR2 as YYDKDF (reference sequence). Between the trimmed V and J ends, which lost 0 bases and 6 bases, there was a span of 12 bases. This CDR3 has 15 residues. CDR3 sequence (DNA): TGTGCCACCAGCAGAGATCAGGTTAGGAGCAATGAGCAGTTCTTC. It encodes CATSRDQVRSNEQFF.

The chain uses TRBV19 and TRBJ1-1; tentatively, D is TRBD1 (6 bases). Looked up from germline, CDR1 is LNHDA and CDR2 is SQIVND (reference sequence). The CDR3 totals 13 residues. V was shortened by 6 bases and J by 5 bases, with 13 bases between the two germline ends. The CDR3 is CASSQGKLTEAFF. The CDR3 nucleotides are TGTGCCAGTAGCCAGGGGAAATTGACTGAAGCTTTCTTT.

The J gene is TRBJ1-5, the V gene TRBV30; possibly TRBD1 for D (5 bases). Germline-derived CDR1 and CDR2 are GTSNPN and SVGIG (reference sequence). CDR3 length: 15 residues. Deletions cut 5 bases from V and 6 bases from J, with 20 bases between. CDR3 protein: CAWGLGGKFSQPQHF. The CDR3 DNA sequence: TGTGCCTGGGGGCTTGGGGGAAAGTTCAGTCAGCCCCAGCATTTT.

V usage is TRBV18 and J usage is TRBJ2-7; 8 nucleotides match TRBD1. Trimming at V came to 4 bases and at J to 5 bases, leaving 7 bases not matched to a gene. This CDR3 comprises 14 residues. Looked up from germline, CDR1 is KGHSH and CDR2 is LQKENI. The CDR3 DNA sequence: TGTGCCAGCTCACTGGACCAGACAGGGGACGAGCAGTACTTC. Encoded protein: CASSLDQTGDEQYF.

The chain carries TRBV15 and TRBJ1-3; unclear D gene. V shed 0 bases and J shed 2 bases, with 11 bases lying between them. The CDR3 runs to 16 residues. Per germline, CDR1 LNHNV and CDR2 YYDKDF (reference sequence). In DNA, the CDR3 is TGTGCCACCAGCAGAGAAGGCAGGAGGACTGGAAACACCATATATTTT. This codes for CATSREGRRTGNTIYF.

The chain employs TRBV5-1 and TRBJ1-2; TRBD1 is a possible D gene (6 bases). V was trimmed by 0 bases and J by 3 bases, leaving 12 bases between them. The CDR3 consists of 15 residues. Looked up from germline, CDR1 is SGHRS and CDR2 is YFSETQ. The CDR3 coding sequence is TGCGCCAGCAGCTTGGCCCCACAGGGTGACTATGGCTACACCTTC. Translation: CASSLAPQGDYGYTF.

The chain employs TRBV9 and TRBJ1-2, with D perhaps TRBD1 (5 bases). V shed 3 bases and J shed 3 bases, with 15 bases lying between them. CDR3 size: 15 residues. Per the germline V gene, CDR1 is SGDLS and CDR2 is YYNGEE. CDR3 in DNA: TGTGCCAGCAGCGCCGTAAGAGGAGGGGACTATGGCTACACCTTC. Protein product: CASSAVRGGDYGYTF.

V usage is TRBV19 and J usage is TRBJ1-6, with 8 bases aligning to TRBD1. The CDR3 is 15 amino acids. From germline, CDR1 is LNHDA and CDR2 SQIVND (reference sequence). Unmatched junction bases numbered 6, after V lost 4 bases and J lost 7 bases. This CDR3 reads CASSKMRQGNSPLHF. The CDR3, as DNA: TGTGCCAGTAGTAAGATGAGACAGGGGAATTCACCCCTCCACTTT. Combining the CDR3 with reference TRBV19 and TRBJ1-6 gives the whole variable domain DGGITQSPKYLFRKEGQNVTLSCEQNLNHDAMYWYRQDPGQGLRLIYYSQIVNDFQKGDIAEGYSVSREKKESFPLTVTSAQKNPTAFYLCASSKMRQGNSPLHFGNGTRLTVT.

Concerning this clone itself: Its ends do not fully match the called genes, so a read error is possible. The chain carries TRBV7-7 and TRBJ2-7; maybe TRBD2 (5 bases). The CDR3 extends over 13 amino acids. Germline values: CDR1 SSHAT, CDR2 FNYEAQ (reference sequence). The CDR3 is CASSAVLAHEQYF. CDR3 nucleotide sequence: TGTGCTAGCAGCGCTGTGCTAGCACACGAGCAGTACTTC.

Remarks on this clone: A read error may account for a junction end that differs from germline. Other DNA sequences in this sample translate to the same CDR3. The gene calls are TRBV5-1 and TRBJ2-6; tentatively, D is TRBD1 (5 bases). Germline V gene sequence: CDR1 SGHRS, CDR2 YFSETQ. This CDR3 has 13 amino acids. For the CDR3, the DNA is TGCGCCAGCAGCTTGTCTGGGGCTAACGTCCTGACTTTC. This sequence encodes CASSLSGANVLTF. The complete variable domain, with remaining parts taken from reference TRBV5-1 and TRBJ2-6, reads KAGVTQTPRYLIKTRGQQVTLSCSPISGHRSVSWYQQTPGQGLQFLFEYFSETQRNKGNFPGRFSGRQFSNSRSEMNVSTLELGDSALYLCASSLSGANVLTFGAGSRLTVL.

The chain employs TRBV10-3 and TRBJ1-2; D is uncertain. Per germline, CDR1 ENHRY and CDR2 SYGVKD. V lost 4 bases, J lost 4 bases, and 13 bases lay in between. This CDR3 spans 14 amino acids. DNA of the CDR3: TGTGCCATCAGTGGAGCCCAATCGGTCTATGGCTACACCTTC. As protein: CAISGAQSVYGYTF.

V gene TRBV9 combines with J gene TRBJ2-1; D not certain. Per the germline V gene, CDR1 is SGDLS and CDR2 is YYNGEE. Trimming stripped 0 bases from V and 7 bases from J, with 14 bases between. This CDR3 contains 15 residues. The CDR3: CASSVGPSGANEQFF. The CDR3 DNA is TGTGCCAGCAGCGTAGGCCCGTCAGGAGCGAATGAGCAGTTCTTC.

The V and J genes are TRBV4-1 and TRBJ2-2; no clear D gene. V was shortened by 4 bases and J by 2 bases, with 11 bases between the two germline ends. Germline CDR1 reads MGHRA; CDR2 reads YSYEKL. This CDR3 is 15 amino acids long. The chain's CDR3 is CASSPLQRNTGELFF. The CDR3 coding sequence is TGCGCCAGCAGCCCTCTACAAAGAAACACCGGGGAGCTGTTTTTT.

This clone was seen a single time. This chain connects TRBV28 to TRBJ1-4, with a weak D call TRBD1 (6 bases). There are 14 residues in the CDR3. Trimming left V 5 bases short and J 7 bases short, with 14 bases between. Germline V gene sequence: CDR1 MDHEN, CDR2 SYDVKM. The CDR3 loop is CASSDRDIGEKLFF. CDR3 bases: TGTGCCAGCAGTGACCGGGACATAGGTGAAAAACTGTTTTTT.

V gene TRBV29-1 combines with J gene TRBJ1-2; D perhaps matches TRBD1 (5 bases). Trimming removed 7 bases at V and 2 bases at J, with 23 bases between. This CDR3 has 16 residues. The V gene's germline CDR1 is SQVTM and CDR2 ANQGSEA. The CDR3 coding sequence is TGCAGCGCCGGGCCCCAGGGCAACGATGGCAACTATGGCTACACCTTC. Its translation: CSAGPQGNDGNYGYTF.

The rearrangement links TRBV7-6 to TRBJ1-2; 10 bases line up with TRBD1. CDR1 SGHVS and CDR2 FNYEAQ come from the germline V gene. Trimming cost V 4 bases and J 2 bases; bases outside gene matches: 16. The CDR3 consists of 19 residues. For the CDR3, the DNA is TGTGCCAGCAGCTCCCTACCGCGGGACAGGGGAGCAGGCAACTATGGCTACACCTTC. Translating gives CASSSLPRDRGAGNYGYTF.

The chain joins TRBV5-1 to TRBJ2-3; a possible D gene is TRBD1 (5 bases). The ends were cut back, 0 bases at V and 1 base at J, with 9 bases in the middle. In germline, CDR1 is SGHRS, CDR2 YFSETQ. CDR3 length: 15 amino acids. CDR3 in amino acids: CASSLDRTRTDTQYF. Written as DNA, the CDR3 is TGCGCCAGCAGCTTGGACAGGACCCGCACAGATACGCAGTATTTT.